The subject of this entry is one TCR beta chain. The antigen remains unidentified. Generated by immunoSEQ multiplex PCR, the TCRdb table keeps only in-frame clones and is missing some. The sample has 90,000 to 110,000 clones, 82% seen once. This specimen comes from a study of T cell responses to AZD1222 COVID-19 vaccine. Study-level results: Close to half of all spike-specific TCRs reportedly target regions of the variants that are unmutated. Compared with day 0, the breadth and depth of the Spike-specific TCR repertoire rose significantly after two doses of AZD1222. Donors were largely white British and mainly female; clonal diversity was possibly underestimated. There were vaccine-associated CD4 TCRs across spike, dominant at 160-218 and 743-854.

Germline CDR1 reads LNHDA; CDR2 reads SQIVND (reference sequence). The CDR3 runs to 15 residues. Deletions cut 5 bases from V and 5 bases from J, with 18 bases between. V gene TRBV19 combines with J gene TRBJ1-1; maybe TRBD1 (5 bases). The TCR originated in an adult in good health. The material was peripheral blood, obtained on day 0 of AZD1222 vaccination. This CDR3 is CASSSSGPGGTEAFF. CDR3 bases: TGTGCCAGTAGTTCATCCGGGCCTGGGGGAACTGAAGCTTTCTTT.